The sequence of this TCR beta chain was determined in a study of CD4+ T cells in melanoma (dated 2022 in TCRdb). With respect to the entire study: The study investigated neoantigen-specific CD4+ T cells in human melanoma.

Donors were patients with melanoma. Broader findings and caveats from the paper: Diverse differentiation states were reported to be shown by neoantigen-specific CD4+ T cells in melanoma. The report described a correlation between neoantigen-specific CD4+ T cells and the function of CD8+ T cells, macrophages and B cells.

V sheds 2 bases and J sheds 0 bases, leaving 5 bases between their ends. In the germline V gene, CDR1 corresponds to SGHTS and CDR2 to YDEGEE. From its cysteine to its phenylalanine, the CDR3 spans 13 amino acids. The entry retains the CDR3 DNA only, 39 bases that are in frame from base 1. Regarding this clone: Its recognized antigen is unknown. The record has no base qualities; no much larger clone is one base away.

Library generation was performed with the immunoSEQ multiplex PCR assay. Not all clones reach the TCRdb copy of this immuneACCESS table, which keeps in-frame sequences only. Checked studies attribute under half of the gap to unresolved V genes and leave the rest unexplained. The sample yields about 140,000 clones; 85% to 95% were counted once. Approximately 1.4% of the sample is in the top ten clones. This chain is built from TRBV5-8 and TRBJ1-2; the D gene lacks a confident call. The TCR was taken from a human donor with melanoma. The nucleotide sequence is TGTGCCAGCAGCTTTACATCTAACTATGGCTACACCTTC. This yields the protein CASSFTSNYGYTF.